The 29 T cell receptor beta chains listed next were all sequenced from one sample in a study of CD8+ T cells in alopecia areata. Extraction and reverse transcription of RNA yielded cDNA as the sequencing template. The method was immunoSEQ multiplex PCR; TCRdb's version includes in-frame clones alone and lacks a portion of them. Here the sample spans approximately 160,000 clones, approximately 62% being singletons. Documented treatment: oral pan-JAK inhibitor, 5-10 mg twice daily. The material was CD4+ T cells sorted from blood, obtained at week 24, from a patient treated with tofacitinib. These receptors originate from a human donor with alopecia areata.

This clone was seen a handful of times. The rearrangement joins TRBV29-1 to TRBJ2-2; D remains unclear. The CDR3 is 10 residues long. V lost 3 bases and J lost 7, with 3 bases in between. Germline V gene data show CDR1 as SQVTM and CDR2 as ANQGSEA. CDR3 bases: TGCAGCGTTGACGACGGGGAGCTGTTTTTT. It codes for CSVDDGELFF.

This sequence joins TRBV6-6 and TRBJ1-1; the D is unclear. V was trimmed by 0 bases and J by 0 bases, leaving 2 bases between them. The CDR3 loop spans 13 amino acids. Per the germline V gene, CDR1 is MNHNY and CDR2 is SVGAGI (reference sequence). The CDR3 DNA reads TGTGCCAGCAGTTACTCGTTGAACACTGAAGCTTTCTTT. Its protein is CASSYSLNTEAFF.

This clone has a handful of counts. The chain is built from TRBV6-1 and TRBJ1-6; D call uncertain. The CDR3 has 14 amino acids. V was cut by 2 bases and J by 7 bases, with 9 bases left in between. The germline gives CDR1 MNHNS, CDR2 SASEGT. As DNA, the CDR3 is TGTGCCAGCAGTGAAAGGCCGGGGAATTCACCCCTCCACTTT. It yields the protein CASSERPGNSPLHF.

The chain joins TRBV27 to TRBJ2-3, with 8 nucleotides matching TRBD2. Germline CDR1 is MNHEY and CDR2 is SMNVEV (reference sequence). The CDR3 has 13 amino acids. With V trimmed by 7 bases and J by 5 bases, 5 bases remained unmatched. DNA of the CDR3: TGTGCCAGCAAAGTGAGCGGGGGAGATACGCAGTATTTT. Amino acids: CASKVSGGDTQYF.

J is TRBJ2-3 and V is TRBV4-2; 8 positions match TRBD2. Trimming at V came to 1 base and at J to 2 bases, leaving 5 bases not matched to a gene. CDR1 LGHNA and CDR2 YNFKEQ come from the germline V gene. This CDR3 has 16 amino acids. The CDR3 nucleotides read TGTGCCAGCAGCCAAGGTGTAGCGGGGTACACAGATACGCAGTATTTT. The encoded protein is CASSQGVAGYTDTQYF.

Comments on this clone: This sample also contains other DNA sequences that code for the same CDR3. The chain recombines TRBV29-1 with TRBJ2-5; D not resolved. Germline CDR1 and CDR2: SQVTM and ANQGSEA. Trimming took 1 base from V and 1 from J, leaving 4 bases between them. The CDR3 has 12 amino acids. The CDR3 loop is CSVEAGQETQYF. In nucleotides, the CDR3 is TGCAGCGTTGAAGCTGGCCAAGAGACCCAGTACTTC.

V is TRBV30 and J is TRBJ1-2, with D perhaps TRBD1 (5 bases). V was shortened by 2 bases and J by 2 bases, with 12 bases between the two germline ends. In germline, CDR1 is GTSNPN, CDR2 SVGIG (reference sequence). This CDR3 region has 14 residues. The CDR3 loop is CAWSFQGANYGYTF. In nucleotides, the CDR3 is TGTGCCTGGAGTTTCCAGGGAGCCAACTATGGCTACACCTTC.

The chain combines TRBV5-1 with TRBJ2-3, with TRBD1 identical over 8 bases. Germline lookup yields CDR1 SGHRS and CDR2 YFSETQ. This CDR3 is built from 15 residues. Trimming at V came to 4 bases and at J to 4 bases, leaving 8 bases not matched to a gene. The CDR3 DNA is TGCGCCAGCAGCGAACCTTCAGGGGGCGCAGATACGCAGTATTTT. Translating gives CASSEPSGGADTQYF.

The chain couples TRBV2 to TRBJ2-2; D call uncertain. Trimming shortened V by 0 bases and J by 5 bases, and 10 bases separated the two germline ends. The CDR3 has 15 residues. The germline gives CDR1 SNHLY, CDR2 FYNNEI. CDR3 sequence reads: CASSEALRATGELFF. CDR3 nucleotide sequence: TGTGCCAGCAGTGAAGCGCTTCGGGCGACCGGGGAGCTGTTTTTT.

V and J are TRBV19 and TRBJ1-6; possibly TRBD1 for D (6 bases). There are 15 residues in the CDR3. CDR1 and CDR2 (germline): LNHDA, SQIVND (reference sequence). Trimming left V 10 bases short and J 9 bases short, with 22 bases between. The CDR3, as DNA: TGTGCCACCTCAGCCGGGGGCGAAGTTTTTTCACCCCTCCACTTT. Amino acids: CATSAGGEVFSPLHF. Combining the CDR3 with reference TRBV19 and TRBJ1-6 gives the whole variable domain DGGITQSPKYLFRKEGQNVTLSCEQNLNHDAMYWYRQDPGQGLRLIYYSQIVNDFQKGDIAEGYSVSREKKESFPLTVTSAQKNPTAFYLCATSAGGEVFSPLHFGNGTRLTVT.

This rearrangement joins TRBV30 to TRBJ2-5; D is undetermined. Trimming took 1 base from V and 5 from J, leaving 11 bases between them. Germline CDR1 is GTSNPN and CDR2 is SVGIG (reference sequence). The length of the CDR3 is 13 residues. This chain's CDR3 is CAWSAQARETQYF. CDR3 in DNA: TGTGCCTGGAGTGCTCAGGCGAGGGAGACCCAGTACTTC. The full variable domain, its missing parts supplied by reference TRBV30 and TRBJ2-5, is SQTIHQWPATLVQPVGSPLSLECTVEGTSNPNLYWYRQAAGRGLQLLFYSVGIGQISSEVPQNLSASRPQDRQFILSSKKLLLSDSGFYLCAWSAQARETQYFGPGTRLLVL.

The chain carries TRBV29-1 and TRBJ2-5; 8 bases map to TRBD1. The CDR3 contains 14 residues. CDR1 and CDR2 (germline): SQVTM, ANQGSEA. Trimming at V came to 6 bases and at J to 2 bases, leaving 8 bases not matched to a gene. CDR3 sequence: CSVDTYRGQETQYF. The DNA for the CDR3 is TGCAGCGTGGATACGTACAGGGGGCAAGAGACCCAGTACTTC. The full variable domain, in which reference TRBV29-1 and TRBJ2-5 provide the parts outside the CDR3, is SAVISQKPSRDICQRGTSLTIQCQVDSQVTMMFWYRQQPGQSLTLIATANQGSEATYESGFVIDKFPISRPNLTFSTLTVSNMSPEDSSIYLCSVDTYRGQETQYFGPGTRLLVL.

The V call is TRBV5-1, the J call TRBJ2-6; 11 bases map to TRBD1. The CDR3 totals 21 residues. Unmatched junction bases numbered 11, after V lost 0 bases and J lost 0 bases. CDR1 is SGHRS, CDR2 YFSETQ, per germline. Here the CDR3 reads CASSLDRVVGTGGSGANVLTF. CDR3 DNA sequence: TGCGCCAGCAGCTTGGATAGGGTAGTCGGGACAGGGGGCTCTGGGGCCAACGTCCTGACTTTC.

This clone was observed a few times. The V call is TRBV29-1, the J call TRBJ1-1, with D perhaps matching TRBD1 (6 bases). The CDR3 consists of 12 residues. V dropped 6 bases and J dropped 2 bases, with 10 bases sitting between them. Germline V gene data show CDR1 as SQVTM and CDR2 as ANQGSEA. The CDR3 is CSVARGNTEAFF. CDR3 nucleotide sequence: TGCAGCGTGGCCAGGGGAAACACTGAAGCTTTCTTT. The complete variable domain, with remaining parts taken from reference TRBV29-1 and TRBJ1-1, reads SAVISQKPSRDICQRGTSLTIQCQVDSQVTMMFWYRQQPGQSLTLIATANQGSEATYESGFVIDKFPISRPNLTFSTLTVSNMSPEDSSIYLCSVARGNTEAFFGQGTRLTVV.

This chain joins TRBV4-3 and TRBJ2-3; D is ambiguous. The CDR3 is 12 amino acids. Trimming pared 1 base from V and 6 bases from J, leaving 5 bases between. Germline CDR1 reads LGHNA; CDR2 reads YSLEER. The CDR3 DNA sequence: TGCGCCAGCAGCCAAGTCTTCGATACGCAGTATTTT. This encodes CASSQVFDTQYF.

This clone appeared a few times. The chain uses TRBV11-3 and TRBJ1-1; 8 positions agree with TRBD1. With 0 bases clipped from V and 2 bases from J, the junction kept 2 bases outside the gene matches. CDR3 length: 15 amino acids. Germline V gene lookup returns CDR1 SGHNT and CDR2 YENEEA. DNA for the CDR3: TGTGCCAGCAGCTTAGAGGGACAGGCTAACACTGAAGCTTTCTTT. It is translated as CASSLEGQANTEAFF.

The V gene is TRBV30, the J gene TRBJ2-7; 10 positions match TRBD2. V lost 2 bases to trimming and J lost 7 bases; unmatched junction nucleotides: 8. The V gene's germline CDR1 is GTSNPN and CDR2 SVGIG (reference sequence). The CDR3 totals 14 residues. The CDR3 protein is CAWSRSGGALEQYF. Written as DNA, the CDR3 is TGTGCCTGGAGTCGGAGCGGGGGGGCGTTGGAGCAGTACTTC.

This CDR3 is CAISDVGQGARWANVLTF. DNA of the CDR3: TGTGCCATCAGTGACGTTGGACAGGGGGCGCGGTGGGCCAACGTCCTGACTTTC. V is TRBV10-3 and J is TRBJ2-6; 11 nucleotides line up with TRBD1. The J segment lost 5 bases and the V segment lost 3 bases, leaving 9 bases of the junction unmatched. CDR1 is ENHRY and CDR2 is SYGVKD in the germline V gene. The CDR3 spans 18 residues.

The J gene is TRBJ2-7, the V gene TRBV27; 11 bases are a match to TRBD1. J lost 4 bases, V lost 4 bases, and 6 bases had no gene match. CDR1 is MNHEY and CDR2 is SMNVEV in the germline V gene (reference sequence). The CDR3 length is 15 residues. CDR3 residues: CASSSPGQGDYEQYF. The CDR3 DNA reads TGTGCCAGCAGTTCCCCGGGACAGGGGGATTACGAGCAGTACTTC.

There are a few counts of this clone. The rearrangement uses TRBV10-3 and TRBJ1-3, with unresolved D. This CDR3 contains 11 residues. V lost 8 bases and J 8 bases, leaving 10 bases between the germline ends. CDR1 is ENHRY and CDR2 is SYGVKD in the germline V gene. This CDR3 is CAIAGRDTIYF. CDR3 nucleotides: TGTGCCATCGCCGGCCGAGACACCATATATTTT.

This clone has just a few counts. V usage is TRBV19 and J usage is TRBJ1-1, with 7 bases aligning to TRBD1. The CDR3 has 14 residues. With V trimmed by 5 bases and J by 4 bases, 7 bases remained unmatched. Germline assignment: CDR1 LNHDA and CDR2 SQIVND (reference sequence). This CDR3 is CASSFRDRGTEAFF. In DNA, the CDR3 is TGTGCCAGTAGTTTCCGGGACAGAGGCACTGAAGCTTTCTTT.

CDR3 in DNA: TGCGCCAGCAGCCCCCTTGTGTCTCGCGGCTACACCTTC. It encodes CASSPLVSRGYTF. The rearrangement links TRBV4-1 to TRBJ1-2; D not certain. The CDR3 runs to 13 residues. CDR1 and CDR2 from the germline V gene are MGHRA and YSYEKL. Trimming pared 4 bases from V and 8 bases from J, leaving 14 bases between.

The chain employs TRBV25-1 and TRBJ1-2; the match to TRBD1 covers 7 bases. CDR1 MGHDK and CDR2 SYGVNS come from the germline V gene. The CDR3 is 14 residues long. V was pared by 5 bases and J by 7 bases, with 10 bases of the junction left unmatched. The CDR3 bases are TGTGCCAGCAGTTCTACAGGGGAAGGCTCTGGCTACACCTTC. Its protein is CASSSTGEGSGYTF.

J is TRBJ2-7 and V is TRBV15, with D possibly TRBD1 on 7 matching bases. The CDR3 is 15 amino acids. The germline V gene encodes CDR1 LNHNV and CDR2 YYDKDF (reference sequence). Trimming shortened V by 1 base and J by 0 bases, and 10 bases separated the two germline ends. CDR3 coding DNA: TGTGCCACCAGCAGAGGGGGGGACAGCTCCTACGAGCAGTACTTC. Protein sequence: CATSRGGDSSYEQYF.

The rearrangement joins TRBV30 to TRBJ1-4, with 8 bases that match TRBD1. J was trimmed by 10 bases and V by 1 base; bases with no gene match: 2. Germline CDR1 is GTSNPN and CDR2 is SVGIG (reference sequence). The length of the CDR3 is 12 residues. CDR3 amino acids: CAWSEGTGKLFF. CDR3 nucleotide sequence: TGTGCCTGGAGTGAGGGGACAGGAAAACTGTTTTTT.

The gene calls are TRBV4-1 and TRBJ1-1; TRBD1 is a possible D gene (6 bases). The CDR3 is 18 amino acids. Trimming took 3 bases from V and 4 from J, leaving 24 bases between them. Germline assignment: CDR1 MGHRA and CDR2 YSYEKL. The CDR3 nucleotides are TGCGCCAGCAGCCAGGCCGACAGGCCACTGGTTGGGGGCACTGAAGCTTTCTTT. Translating gives CASSQADRPLVGGTEAFF.

The chain combines TRBV15 with TRBJ1-1, with 9 bases fitting TRBD1. Germline V lookup: CDR1 LNHNV, CDR2 YYDKDF (reference sequence). J gave up 8 bases and V 1 base, and 5 bases lay outside the gene matches. CDR3 length: 14 amino acids. The CDR3 here is CATSRARDRAEAFF. The CDR3 DNA reads as TGTGCCACCAGCAGAGCCCGGGACAGGGCAGAAGCTTTCTTT.

The chain is built from TRBV30 and TRBJ1-6; D not certain. The CDR3 contains 12 residues. CDR1 and CDR2 from the germline V gene are GTSNPN and SVGIG (reference sequence). V lost 8 bases to trimming and J lost 9 bases, with 14 bases between them. The CDR3 region has the DNA TGTGCCAACGGAAGGGTGCCTTCACCCCTCCACTTT. Translation: CANGRVPSPLHF.

This chain connects TRBV15 to TRBJ1-5; D gene ambiguous. The CDR3 is 15 amino acids. V shed 0 bases and J shed 6 bases, with 12 bases lying between them. From germline, CDR1 is LNHNV and CDR2 YYDKDF (reference sequence). The CDR3 DNA follows: TGTGCCACCAGCAGAGATGCCGAGGGAAGTCAGCCCCAGCATTTT. The encoded protein is CATSRDAEGSQPQHF.